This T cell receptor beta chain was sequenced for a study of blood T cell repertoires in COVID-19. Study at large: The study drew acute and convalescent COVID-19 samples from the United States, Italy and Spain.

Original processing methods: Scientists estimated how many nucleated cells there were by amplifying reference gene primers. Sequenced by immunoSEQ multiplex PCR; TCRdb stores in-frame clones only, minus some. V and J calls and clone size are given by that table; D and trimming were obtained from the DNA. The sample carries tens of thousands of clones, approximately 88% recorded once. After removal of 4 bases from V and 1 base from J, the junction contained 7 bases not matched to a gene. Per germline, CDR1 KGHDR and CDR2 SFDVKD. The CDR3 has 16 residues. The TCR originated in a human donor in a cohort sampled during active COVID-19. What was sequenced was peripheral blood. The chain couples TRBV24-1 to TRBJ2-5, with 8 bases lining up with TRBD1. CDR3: CATSEPHRGSQETQYF. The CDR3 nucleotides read TGTGCCACCAGTGAACCTCACAGGGGGTCCCAAGAGACCCAGTACTTC.